This T cell receptor beta chain is from a study of cytomegalovirus exposure and HLA in healthy donors. There were likely unrecorded immune exposures, though donors were nominally healthy when sampled. In its sample, this clone was seen once. The antigen is not known. Vbeta (60) and Jbeta (13) primers were used in the PCR. Using immunoSEQ multiplex PCR, the repertoire was profiled, and TCRdb retains in-frame clones only, with some absent. There are about 210,000 clones in the sample; more than 75% occur only once, and around 0.22% lies in the top ten. Study-level results: Later work found that TCR association rates differed between HLA loci; DRB1 had the most and HLA-C the fewest.

Germline values: CDR1 GTSNPN, CDR2 SVGIG (reference sequence). This CDR3 spans 15 amino acids. V was cut by 0 bases and J by 2 bases, with 13 bases left in between. Sequenced: PBMCs. The sequence came from a girl aged 2 to 9 in good health and CMV-seronegative. The chain uses TRBV30 and TRBJ2-5, with a weak D call TRBD2 (7 bases). CDR3 coding DNA: TGTGCCTGGAGTGTTGCGCGGGGGCCTCAAGAGACCCAGTACTTC. Amino acid sequence: CAWSVARGPQETQYF.